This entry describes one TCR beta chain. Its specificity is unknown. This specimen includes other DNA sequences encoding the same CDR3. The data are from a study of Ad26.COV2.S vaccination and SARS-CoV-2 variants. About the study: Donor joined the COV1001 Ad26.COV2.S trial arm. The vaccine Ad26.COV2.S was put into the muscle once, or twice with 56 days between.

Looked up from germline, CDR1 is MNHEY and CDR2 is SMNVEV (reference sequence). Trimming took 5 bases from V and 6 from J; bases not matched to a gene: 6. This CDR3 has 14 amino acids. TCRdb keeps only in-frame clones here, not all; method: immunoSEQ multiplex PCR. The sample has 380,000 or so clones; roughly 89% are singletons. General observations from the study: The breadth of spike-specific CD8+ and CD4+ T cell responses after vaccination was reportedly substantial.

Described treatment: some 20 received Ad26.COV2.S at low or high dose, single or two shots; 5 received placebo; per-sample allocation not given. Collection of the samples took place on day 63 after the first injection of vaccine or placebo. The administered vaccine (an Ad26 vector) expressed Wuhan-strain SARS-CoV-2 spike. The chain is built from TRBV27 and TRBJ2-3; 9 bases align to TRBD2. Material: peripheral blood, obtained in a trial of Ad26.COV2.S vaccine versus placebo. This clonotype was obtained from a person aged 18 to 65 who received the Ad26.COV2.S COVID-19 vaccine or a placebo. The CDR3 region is CASSPRTSADTQYF. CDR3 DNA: TGTGCCAGCAGTCCCCGGACTAGCGCGGATACGCAGTATTTT.